The sequence of this TCR beta chain was determined in a study of shared clonotypes between healthy human individuals. V gave up 0 bases and J gave up 1 base, with 13 bases separating them. The CDR3 spans 16 residues. Germline V gene lookup returns CDR1 SGHDT and CDR2 YYEEEE. Several immunoSEQ plates held equal portions of the genomic DNA taken from each subset. The data were produced by immunoSEQ multiplex PCR, yet TCRdb's version contains in-frame clones alone and is incomplete. The sample consists of roughly 1.4 million clones, approximately 98.5% of them appearing once. This clone is a singleton in its sample.

This receptor was obtained from a man aged 25-45 years in good health. Material: naive CD4+ T cells sorted from blood. Sample subset: CD45RA+ positively selected. This chain uses TRBV5-6 with TRBJ2-5, with D maybe TRBD2 (6 bases). The CDR3 sequence is CASSLVVQRAQETQYF. The DNA for the CDR3 is TGTGCCAGCAGCTTGGTCGTCCAGCGGGCCCAAGAGACCCAGTACTTC.